The 8 T cell receptor beta chains reported below all come from one sample, sequenced in a study of spatial heterogeneity in lung cancer. Described time point: sample taken at primary tumor resection. The sequenced material consisted of unsorted whole RNA from tumor, nontumor lung or frozen PBMC. TCRdb re-called the 5' RACE reads with MiXCR, one entry per CDR3 protein. The sample holds just under 95,000 distinct CDR3 sequences, about 12% seen once. The specimen comprised PBMCs, sampled at surgery. The receptors come from a male donor with early-stage non-small cell lung cancer.

This clonotype has only a few counts. This sequence joins TRBV27 and TRBJ1-5, with 8 bases matching TRBD1. Germline lookup yields CDR1 MNHEY and CDR2 SMNVEV (reference sequence). The CDR3 extends over 16 amino acids. With 5 bases clipped from V and 1 base from J, the junction kept 7 bases outside the gene matches. CDR3 residues: CASSPNRDRSNQPQHF. In DNA form, the CDR3 reads TGTGCCAGCAGTCCGAACCGGGACAGGAGCAATCAGCCCCAGCATTTT.

The V call is TRBV7-9, the J call TRBJ2-1; TRBD1 agrees at 11 bases. V trimming: 5 bases; J trimming: 7 bases; junction bases outside the gene matches: 10. CDR1 is SEHNR, CDR2 FQNEAQ, per germline (reference sequence). CDR3 length: 16 residues. CDR3 in amino acids: CASSPPGQGGINEQFF. The CDR3 region has the DNA TGTGCCAGCAGCCCGCCGGGACAGGGGGGAATAAATGAGCAGTTCTTC.

In its sample, this clonotype was seen a few times. The rearrangement joins TRBV29-1 to TRBJ2-5; D unresolved. Germline V gene sequence: CDR1 SQVTM, CDR2 ANQGSEA. CDR3 length equals 12 residues. V lost 4 bases and J lost 1, with 7 bases in between. CDR3 residues: CSVVPAQETQYF. The CDR3 DNA follows: TGCAGCGTTGTTCCAGCCCAAGAGACCCAGTACTTC. Supplemented by reference TRBV29-1 and TRBJ2-5, the full variable domain reads SAVISQKPSRDICQRGTSLTIQCQVDSQVTMMFWYRQQPGQSLTLIATANQGSEATYESGFVIDKFPISRPNLTFSTLTVSNMSPEDSSIYLCSVVPAQETQYFGPGTRLLVL.

This clonotype was observed once. This rearrangement joins TRBV20-1 to TRBJ2-1; D is possibly TRBD2 (5 bases). Trimming cost V 6 bases and J 2 bases, with 14 bases left between them. Looked up from germline, CDR1 is DFQATT and CDR2 is SNEGSKA (reference sequence). The CDR3 has 14 residues. Written as DNA, the CDR3 is TGCAGTGCCACCGGGGAGTGGACCTACAATGAGCAGTTCTTC. As protein: CSATGEWTYNEQFF.

There are many counts of this clonotype. V usage is TRBV24-1 and J usage is TRBJ2-3; 8 positions agree with TRBD2. The V and J ends lost 6 bases and 3 bases, in that order; junction bases with no gene match: 10. The CDR3 totals 16 residues. CDR1 and CDR2 (germline): KGHDR, SFDVKD. The CDR3 bases are TGTGCCACCAGTCAACCCGGGGTAGCGGGGACAGATACGCAGTATTTT. It translates to CATSQPGVAGTDTQYF.

The chain couples TRBV20-1 to TRBJ2-1; maybe TRBD1 (6 bases). Germline V gives CDR1 DFQATT, CDR2 SNEGSKA (reference sequence). This CDR3 is built from 15 residues. V was shortened by 0 bases and J by 6 bases, with 15 bases between the two germline ends. CDR3: CSARDPAGASNEQFF. As DNA, the CDR3 is TGCAGTGCTAGAGATCCGGCAGGGGCTAGCAATGAGCAGTTCTTC.

A note on this clonotype: Given a much more abundant clone one base away, this may be a read error. V usage is TRBV6-2 or TRBV6-3 and J usage is TRBJ2-7; the D gene is possibly TRBD1 (6 bases). The CDR3 is 13 amino acids. V lost 6 bases and J 5 bases, leaving 14 bases between the germline ends. Looked up from germline, CDR1 is MNHEY and CDR2 is SVGEGT. This CDR3 reads CASSYRDGDEQYF. The CDR3 DNA reads TGTGCCAGCAGCTACAGGGATGGGGACGAGCAGTACTTC.

In this sample, this clonotype turned up a few times. The genes are TRBV18 and TRBJ2-1; 7 positions match TRBD1. The CDR3 has 16 amino acids. Germline V gene data show CDR1 as KGHSH and CDR2 as LQKENI. Unmatched junction bases numbered 11, after V lost 3 bases and J lost 6 bases. The CDR3 DNA follows: TGTGCCAGCTCACCCCTTCAGGGACAGAGCGGCAATGAGCAGTTCTTC. It translates to CASSPLQGQSGNEQFF.